This T cell receptor beta chain was sequenced during a study of OX40 agonist ivuxolimab in advanced cancers. Germline V gives CDR1 MDHEN, CDR2 SYDVKM. V dropped 3 bases and J dropped 0 bases, with 11 bases sitting between them. This CDR3 has 16 amino acids. This table comes from immunoSEQ multiplex PCR, and its TCRdb copy is limited to in-frame clones, with some not included. This sample has under 85,000 clones, with approximately 86% found just once. It was autoimmune disease history or systemic immunosuppression that excluded patients. Concerning this clone: Its antigen is currently unknown.

Study-wide points: There were, on average, more expanded clones in CD8+ T cells than in CD4+. Antigen targets of the expanded peripheral T cells went undetermined.

The receptor was isolated from an adult with an advanced solid tumor such as melanoma, head and neck, liver or kidney cancer. The rearrangement links TRBV28 to TRBJ2-2, with D perhaps TRBD2 (6 bases). The sample here was CD4+ or CD8+ T cells sorted from blood, taken in a trial of the OX40 agonist ivuxolimab. The DNA for the CDR3 is TGTGCCAGCAGTTTCAACCGGGGGACGAACACCGGGGAGCTGTTTTTT. Translating gives CASSFNRGTNTGELFF.